These 19 T cell receptor beta chains share one sample of origin, sequenced in a study of OX40 agonist ivuxolimab in advanced cancers. TCRdb keeps only in-frame clones here, not all; method: immunoSEQ multiplex PCR. The table includes under 70,000 clones, 75% to 90% detected once. The sequences come from CD4+ or CD8+ T cells sorted from blood, collected in a trial of the OX40 agonist ivuxolimab. Source of these receptors: an adult with an advanced solid tumor such as melanoma, head and neck, liver or kidney cancer.

The chain employs TRBV4-2 and TRBJ2-5; D is tentatively TRBD1 or TRBD2 (6 bases each). This CDR3 is built from 16 residues. V shed 1 base and J shed 0 bases, with 12 bases lying between them. Germline V gene sequence: CDR1 LGHNA, CDR2 YNFKEQ. CDR3 loop: CASSQVGGLDQETQYF. CDR3 sequence (DNA): TGTGCCAGCAGCCAAGTAGGGGGACTGGACCAAGAGACCCAGTACTTC.

This rearrangement joins TRBV28 to TRBJ1-1; D uncertain. CDR1 is MDHEN, CDR2 SYDVKM, per germline. The V end lost 1 base, the J end lost 0 bases, and 9 bases lay between the germline ends. The CDR3 contains 15 residues. Here the CDR3 DNA reads TGTGCCAGCAGTTTATCCCCAGGCATGAACACTGAAGCTTTCTTT. Its protein product is CASSLSPGMNTEAFF.

The V call is TRBV2, the J call TRBJ1-1, with D possibly being TRBD1 (6 bases). CDR1 is SNHLY and CDR2 is FYNNEI in the germline V gene. Trimming cost V 6 bases and J 8 bases, with 13 bases left between them. The CDR3 has 12 amino acids. The CDR3 loop reads CASSVSGAEAFF. CDR3 DNA: TGTGCCAGCAGCGTATCAGGGGCCGAAGCTTTCTTT.

V usage is TRBV10-3 and J usage is TRBJ2-7, with 13 bases lining up with TRBD2. V lost 2 bases, J lost 5 bases, and 12 bases stayed unmatched. The CDR3 runs to 18 residues. Germline lookup yields CDR1 ENHRY and CDR2 SYGVKD. The CDR3 reads CAISEETVWTSGSHEQYF. CDR3 nucleotides: TGTGCCATCAGTGAGGAAACTGTTTGGACTAGCGGGAGCCACGAGCAGTACTTC.

This sequence joins TRBV4-2 and TRBJ2-7; D perhaps matches TRBD2 (6 bases). Germline assignment: CDR1 LGHNA and CDR2 YNFKEQ. The CDR3 is made up of 12 amino acids. Trimming pared 4 bases from V and 7 bases from J, leaving 11 bases between. The CDR3 region is CASSPLGGEQYF. The CDR3 DNA reads TGTGCCAGCAGCCCGTTGGGGGGAGAGCAGTACTTC.

This rearrangement joins TRBV7-8 to TRBJ1-5; no definite D call. Germline lookup yields CDR1 SGHVS and CDR2 FQNEAQ. This CDR3 has 14 residues. V was cut by 7 bases and J by 0 bases, with 10 bases left in between. CDR3 amino acids: CASNSGASNQPQHF. For the CDR3, the DNA is TGTGCCAGCAACTCTGGAGCTAGCAATCAGCCCCAGCATTTT.

J is TRBJ2-7 and V is TRBV19; TRBD2 matches at 7 bases. Germline values: CDR1 LNHDA, CDR2 SQIVND (reference sequence). V was pared by 4 bases and J by 0 bases, with 9 bases of the junction left unmatched. CDR3 length equals 16 residues. CDR3 in amino acids: CASSNDLGLTSYEQYF. The CDR3 region has the DNA TGTGCCAGTAGTAACGATCTGGGACTAACCTCCTACGAGCAGTACTTC.

J is TRBJ2-7 and V is TRBV27; D is possibly TRBD2 (7 bases). Germline V gives CDR1 MNHEY, CDR2 SMNVEV (reference sequence). V lost 0 bases and J 5 bases, leaving 14 bases between the germline ends. The CDR3 consists of 15 residues. The CDR3 DNA reads TGTGCCAGCAGTTTATCGGTAGGGGGGGCGGACGAGCAGTACTTC. It translates to CASSLSVGGADEQYF.

The rearrangement uses TRBV9 and TRBJ2-1, with 9 bases identical to TRBD2. V lost 6 bases and J lost 6; bases outside the gene matches: 10. The CDR3 spans 15 residues. Germline V gives CDR1 SGDLS, CDR2 YYNGEE. CDR3 amino acids: CASTLAASGINEQFF. The CDR3 nucleotides are TGTGCCAGCACCCTTGCGGCTAGCGGGATCAATGAGCAGTTCTTC.

The V call is TRBV7-2, the J call TRBJ1-2; the D is unclear. From germline, CDR1 is SGHTA and CDR2 FQGNSA. This CDR3 region has 14 residues. Between the trimmed V and J ends, which lost 1 base and 0 bases, there was a span of 6 bases. DNA for the CDR3: TGTGCCAGCAGCTTAGACAGCGCTAACTATGGCTACACCTTC. Translated, it gives CASSLDSANYGYTF.

The chain uses TRBV19 and TRBJ1-1; D possibly corresponds to TRBD1 (5 bases). The CDR3 spans 15 residues. CDR1 and CDR2 from the germline V gene are LNHDA and SQIVND (reference sequence). Trimming removed 3 bases at V and 5 bases at J, with 16 bases between. CDR3 sequence: CASSMPEGRSTEAFF. In nucleotides, the CDR3 is TGTGCCAGTAGTATGCCGGAGGGGCGGAGTACTGAAGCTTTCTTT.

The chain uses TRBV6-6 and TRBJ2-7; no clear D gene. Per the germline V gene, CDR1 is MNHNY and CDR2 is SVGAGI (reference sequence). The CDR3 sequence is 14 residues long. The V end lost 0 bases, the J end lost 4 bases, and 10 bases lay between the germline ends. CDR3 bases: TGTGCCAGCAGTTACTCGAAGTGGGTGTACGAGCAGTACTTC. Protein: CASSYSKWVYEQYF.

The chain couples TRBV13 to TRBJ1-6; D gene ambiguous. Germline values: CDR1 PRHDT, CDR2 FYEKMQ (reference sequence). This CDR3 spans 14 amino acids. V lost 2 bases and J lost 7, with 9 bases in between. The CDR3 sequence is CASSLSGHNSPLHF. CDR3 coding DNA: TGTGCCAGCAGCTTAAGTGGGCACAATTCACCCCTCCACTTT.

The gene calls are TRBV27 and TRBJ1-2, with D possibly being TRBD1 (5 bases). The germline V gene encodes CDR1 MNHEY and CDR2 SMNVEV (reference sequence). This CDR3 is 16 amino acids long. Trimming removed 5 bases from V and 7 bases from J, with 23 bases in between. CDR3 loop: CASSLFQGGSGGGYTF. The CDR3 nucleotides read TGTGCCAGCAGTCTTTTCCAGGGAGGGTCGGGTGGTGGCTACACCTTC.

Here the CDR3 reads CASSLSLGDEQYF. DNA for the CDR3: TGTGCCAGCAGCTTGTCACTTGGGGACGAGCAGTACTTC. V gene TRBV7-9 combines with J gene TRBJ2-7; no clear D. This CDR3 is 13 amino acids long. V gave up 3 bases and J gave up 5 bases, with 11 bases separating them. CDR1 and CDR2 from the germline V gene are SEHNR and FQNEAQ (reference sequence).

Note on this clone: At the DNA level, this CDR3 is encoded by other sequences in the same sample as well. The rearrangement joins TRBV27 to TRBJ2-1; D is unclear. The CDR3 contains 13 residues. The V and J ends lost 0 bases and 4 bases respectively, with 4 bases between them. Looked up from germline, CDR1 is MNHEY and CDR2 is SMNVEV (reference sequence). CDR3 bases: TGTGCCAGCAGTTTATCCCCATACAATGAGCAGTTCTTC. It codes for CASSLSPYNEQFF.

This clone was found many times. This chain connects TRBV10-1 to TRBJ2-4; D assignment may be TRBD1 or TRBD2 (5 bases each). The CDR3 has 17 amino acids. Looked up from germline, CDR1 is WNHNN and CDR2 is SYGVQD (reference sequence). V gave up 10 bases and J gave up 7 bases, with 29 bases separating them. This CDR3 is CATPSRGYRDGFNIQYF. CDR3 bases: TGCGCCACCCCCTCCAGAGGTTATCGGGACGGATTTAACATTCAGTACTTC.

The V gene is TRBV7-6, the J gene TRBJ1-1; the D gene is possibly TRBD1 (5 bases). V lost 6 bases and J lost 4, with 15 bases in between. The CDR3 has 14 residues. CDR1 is SGHVS and CDR2 is FNYEAQ in the germline V gene. In DNA form, the CDR3 reads TGTGCCAGCAGGGATTCCAGGGTCCCCACTGAAGCTTTCTTT. It yields the protein CASRDSRVPTEAFF. Together with reference TRBV7-6 and TRBJ1-1, the CDR3 gives the full variable domain: GAGVSQSPRYKVTKRGQDVALRCDPISGHVSLYWYRQALGQGPEFLTYFNYEAQQDKSGLPNDRFSAERPEGSISTLTIQRTEQRDSAMYRCASRDSRVPTEAFFGQGTRLTVV.

The rearrangement joins TRBV5-4 to TRBJ2-6; a weak D match, TRBD2 (5 bases). The CDR3 spans 15 residues. The ends were cut back, 4 bases at V and 4 bases at J, with 12 bases in the middle. Germline V gene data show CDR1 as SGHNT and CDR2 as YYREEE (reference sequence). This CDR3 reads CASSPGFGGANVLTF. The CDR3 coding sequence is TGTGCCAGCAGCCCGGGGTTTGGAGGGGCCAACGTCCTGACTTTC.